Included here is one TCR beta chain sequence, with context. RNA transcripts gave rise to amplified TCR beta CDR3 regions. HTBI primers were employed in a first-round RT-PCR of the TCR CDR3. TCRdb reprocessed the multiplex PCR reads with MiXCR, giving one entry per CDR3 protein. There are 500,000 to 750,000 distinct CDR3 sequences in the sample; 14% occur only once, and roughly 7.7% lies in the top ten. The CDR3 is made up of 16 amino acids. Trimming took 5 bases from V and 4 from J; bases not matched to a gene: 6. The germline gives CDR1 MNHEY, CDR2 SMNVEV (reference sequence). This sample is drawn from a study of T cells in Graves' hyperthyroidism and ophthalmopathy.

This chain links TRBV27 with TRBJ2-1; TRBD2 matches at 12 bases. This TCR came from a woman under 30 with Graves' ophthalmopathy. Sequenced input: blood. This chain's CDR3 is CASSLLAGGEYNEQFF. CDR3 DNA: TGTGCCAGCAGTCTGCTAGCGGGAGGGGAGTACAATGAGCAGTTCTTC.